These T cell receptor beta chains were read from a single sample in a study of shared clonotypes between healthy human individuals. This table comes from immunoSEQ multiplex PCR, and its TCRdb copy is limited to in-frame clones, with some not included. The sample records some 1,900,000 clones, roughly 95% being singletons. The material sequenced was naive CD8+ T cells sorted from blood. The receptors originated from a man between 18 and 29 years old in good health. Each CDR3 is given with its conserved first and last residue. The order of the fields is D gene, V gene, clone size, J gene, CDR3 DNA, CDR3 protein. D genes are given only for firm matches. The listing skips clone size in some rows; elsewhere it reads once, few, many or a size class.

D: TRBD1
V: TRBV7-8
size: -
J: TRBJ1-1
DNA: TGTGCCAGCAGCCAGGACAGGGGGCCTATCCCCACTGAAGCTTTCTTT
CDR3: CASSQDRGPIPTEAFF

D: TRBD2
V: TRBV2
size: -
J: TRBJ2-3
DNA: TGTGCCAGCGATTCTTCCGGACTAGCGGATAGCACAGATACGCAGTATTTT
CDR3: CASDSSGLADSTDTQYF

D: -
V: TRBV13
size: -
J: TRBJ1-1
DNA: TGTGCCAGCAGCTTTAATGGAGGCACTGAAGCTTTCTTT
CDR3: CASSFNGGTEAFF

D: -
V: TRBV30
size: -
J: TRBJ1-4
DNA: TGTGCCTGGAGGATCCGTTTAGAAGAAAAACTGTTTTTT
CDR3: CAWRIRLEEKLFF

D: -
V: TRBV28
size: -
J: TRBJ1-5
DNA: TGTGCCACCAATAGCAATCAGCCCCAGCATTTT
CDR3: CATNSNQPQHF

D: TRBD2
V: TRBV5-1
size: -
J: TRBJ2-3
DNA: TGCGCCAGCAGCCGCCCGACTAGCCTGGATACAGATACGCAGTATTTT
CDR3: CASSRPTSLDTDTQYF

D: -
V: TRBV5-6
size: -
J: TRBJ1-2
DNA: TGTGCCAGCAGCATAGGTAACAGTTATGGCTACACCTTC
CDR3: CASSIGNSYGYTF

D: -
V: TRBV7-5
size: -
J: TRBJ2-1
DNA: TGTGCCAGAAGCTTAAGGGTTGTCCCCTACAATGAGCAGTTCTTC
CDR3: CARSLRVVPYNEQFF

D: -
V: TRBV27
size: -
J: TRBJ2-1
DNA: TGTGCCAGCAGTCCTCTAGCGTCGAGGCATGAGCAGTTCTTC
CDR3: CASSPLASRHEQFF

D: TRBD2
V: TRBV7-9
size: -
J: TRBJ2-2
DNA: TGTGCCAGCAGCCCCAAAACCCTAGCGGGGGGGTACACCGGGGAGCTGTTTTTT
CDR3: CASSPKTLAGGYTGELFF

D: -
V: TRBV6-1
size: -
J: TRBJ2-1
DNA: TGTGCCAGCAGTGATGCCGGGGCGTACAATGAGCAGTTCTTC
CDR3: CASSDAGAYNEQFF

D: TRBD2
V: TRBV7-2
size: -
J: TRBJ2-1
DNA: TGTGCCAGCGGACCAACTAGCGCCGGTGAGCAGTTCTTC
CDR3: CASGPTSAGEQFF

D: TRBD2
V: TRBV5-1
size: -
J: TRBJ2-1
DNA: TGCGCCAGCAGCTTGGCCCGGGGGGGCAACTACAATGAGCAGTTCTTC
CDR3: CASSLARGGNYNEQFF

D: TRBD2
V: TRBV9
size: -
J: TRBJ2-3
DNA: TGTGCCAGCAGCGTAAGTACTAGCGGTAGCACAGATACGCAGTATTTT
CDR3: CASSVSTSGSTDTQYF

D: TRBD1
V: TRBV25-1
size: -
J: TRBJ2-7
DNA: TGTGCCAGCAGAGAGACAGGGAGTAGTGTATACGAGCAGTACTTC
CDR3: CASRETGSSVYEQYF

D: -
V: TRBV10-2
size: -
J: TRBJ1-1
DNA: TGCGCCAGCAGGAAAGGGCCACCCCTACAGGGCCTATACTACTCTGAGGAAGCTTTCTTT
CDR3: CASRKGPPLQGLYYSEEAFF

D: -
V: TRBV7-3
size: -
J: TRBJ2-7
DNA: TGTGCCAGCAACCGGGATCATTACTACGAGCAGTACTTC
CDR3: CASNRDHYYEQYF

D: -
V: TRBV30
size: -
J: TRBJ1-5
DNA: TGTGCCTGGAGTGCGGGGACATTCGGCAATCAGCCCCAGCATTTT
CDR3: CAWSAGTFGNQPQHF

D: -
V: TRBV27
size: -
J: TRBJ1-6
DNA: TGTGCCAGCAGTTGGGGACGGAATTCACCCCTCCACTTT
CDR3: CASSWGRNSPLHF

D: -
V: TRBV9
size: -
J: TRBJ2-1
DNA: TGTGCCAGCAGCCCCCATGAGGCGGGCAATGAGCAGTTCTTC
CDR3: CASSPHEAGNEQFF

D: -
V: TRBV7-9
size: -
J: TRBJ1-3
DNA: TGTGCCAGCAGCGATTTAACAGGGACCTCTGGAAACACCATATATTTT
CDR3: CASSDLTGTSGNTIYF

D: -
V: TRBV27
size: -
J: TRBJ2-7
DNA: TGTGCCAGCAGTCCGGACACCGTCTCCTACGAGCAGTACTTC
CDR3: CASSPDTVSYEQYF

D: -
V: TRBV30
size: -
J: TRBJ2-2
DNA: TGTGCCTGGAGTGACCCTAACACCGGGGAGCTGTTTTTT
CDR3: CAWSDPNTGELFF

D: TRBD1
V: TRBV7-8
size: once
J: TRBJ2-7
DNA: TGTGCCAGCAGCTACCACGGACAGGGGGACTACGAGCAGTACTTC
CDR3: CASSYHGQGDYEQYF

D: -
V: TRBV18
size: -
J: TRBJ1-1
DNA: TGTGCCAGCTCACCACCAGTCCAGGTGGAGAACACTGAAGCTTTCTTT
CDR3: CASSPPVQVENTEAFF

D: -
V: TRBV11-1
size: -
J: TRBJ2-1
DNA: TGTGCCAGCAGCACAGGACACGCAGGGCACCTTTACAATGAGCAGTTCTTC
CDR3: CASSTGHAGHLYNEQFF

D: TRBD1
V: TRBV6-1
size: -
J: TRBJ2-1
DNA: TGTGCCACCACAGGGGGTATCGATGAGCAGTTCTTC
CDR3: CATTGGIDEQFF

D: -
V: TRBV4-3
size: -
J: TRBJ2-2
DNA: TGCGCCAGCAGCCAAGATGAGGGGCTTAACACCGGGGAGCTGTTTTTT
CDR3: CASSQDEGLNTGELFF

D: TRBD1
V: TRBV2
size: -
J: TRBJ1-5
DNA: TGTGCCAGCAGTAGGACAGGATCCCATGAAAATCAGCCCCAGCATTTT
CDR3: CASSRTGSHENQPQHF

D: -
V: TRBV7-8
size: -
J: TRBJ2-2
DNA: TGTGCCAGCAGCTATGGACACTCGAACACCGGGGAGCTGTTTTTT
CDR3: CASSYGHSNTGELFF

D: TRBD2
V: TRBV7-9
size: -
J: TRBJ2-2
DNA: TGTGCCAGCAGCCCCCCCCGGGGACTAGCGACCGGGGAGCTGTTTTTT
CDR3: CASSPPRGLATGELFF

D: TRBD2
V: TRBV10-3
size: -
J: TRBJ2-7
DNA: TGTGCCGGGGGGGGGACCTCCTACGAGCAGTACTTC
CDR3: CAGGGTSYEQYF

D: -
V: TRBV5-1
size: -
J: TRBJ1-6
DNA: TGCGCCAGCAGCTTGGACCCTAGTTCACCCCTCCACTTT
CDR3: CASSLDPSSPLHF

D: -
V: TRBV7-9
size: -
J: TRBJ2-7
DNA: TGTGCCAGCAGCTTAGCGGGTAGGATGGACGAGCAGTACTTC
CDR3: CASSLAGRMDEQYF

D: -
V: TRBV2
size: -
J: TRBJ2-1
DNA: TGTGCCAGCAGTGGAGAGGAGGTTGAGCAGTTCTTC
CDR3: CASSGEEVEQFF

D: TRBD2
V: TRBV5-4
size: -
J: TRBJ2-5
DNA: TGTGCCAGCAGCTCGGGACTAGCGGCCCAAGAGACCCAGTACTTC
CDR3: CASSSGLAAQETQYF

D: TRBD2
V: TRBV6-5
size: -
J: TRBJ2-1
DNA: TGTGCCAGCATCATGGGGGGGAGCTCCTACAATGAGCAGTTCTTC
CDR3: CASIMGGSSYNEQFF

D: -
V: TRBV30
size: -
J: TRBJ2-3
DNA: TGTGCCTGGAGTGTAGGGACCCTTAGCACAGATACGCAGTATTTT
CDR3: CAWSVGTLSTDTQYF

D: -
V: TRBV5-1
size: -
J: TRBJ2-2
DNA: TGCGCCAGCAGCTTGGAAGGGAACACCGGGGAGCTGTTTTTT
CDR3: CASSLEGNTGELFF

D: -
V: TRBV6-1
size: -
J: TRBJ1-3
DNA: TGTGCCAGCTTGGGCAGTAGCTCTGGAAACACCATATATTTT
CDR3: CASLGSSSGNTIYF

D: -
V: TRBV4-3
size: -
J: TRBJ2-2
DNA: TGCGCCAGCAGCCAAGATCGGAGTAGCGAACTCCCGAACACCGGGGAGCTGTTTTTT
CDR3: CASSQDRSSELPNTGELFF

D: -
V: TRBV4-1
size: -
J: TRBJ2-3
DNA: TGCGCCAGCAGCCAAGGGGGCCTTGGGGGCACAGATACGCAGTATTTT
CDR3: CASSQGGLGGTDTQYF

D: TRBD1
V: TRBV6-5
size: -
J: TRBJ2-2
DNA: TGTGCCAGCAGTCCCGGGACAGGGGTCACCGGGGAGCTGTTTTTT
CDR3: CASSPGTGVTGELFF

D: -
V: TRBV4-1
size: -
J: TRBJ2-7
DNA: TGCGCCAGCAGCCAAGATTGGGCCACCTCCTACGAGCAGTACTTC
CDR3: CASSQDWATSYEQYF

D: -
V: TRBV10-2
size: -
J: TRBJ1-4
DNA: TGCGCCAGCGTAGACGGCTTCAATGAAAAACTGTTTTTT
CDR3: CASVDGFNEKLFF

D: -
V: TRBV6-1
size: -
J: TRBJ1-2
DNA: TGTGCCAGCAGTGAACGTCGAACAAGCCTCCTACAGGGCTATGGCTACACCTTC
CDR3: CASSERRTSLLQGYGYTF

D: -
V: TRBV19
size: -
J: TRBJ2-1
DNA: TGTGCCAGTAGTATGGAGCGGGTGGACAATGAGCAGTTCTTC
CDR3: CASSMERVDNEQFF

D: -
V: TRBV7-2
size: once
J: TRBJ1-4
DNA: TGTGCCAGCAGCTTAGATATGAGTTCTTGGGAAAAACTGTTTTTT
CDR3: CASSLDMSSWEKLFF

D: TRBD1
V: TRBV15
size: once
J: TRBJ1-2
DNA: TGTGCCACCAGCAGTACAGGGGATGGGGGCTACACCTTC
CDR3: CATSSTGDGGYTF

D: TRBD1
V: TRBV19
size: -
J: TRBJ2-5
DNA: TGTGCCAGTAGTACTCGACAGGGCGGCGAGACCCAGTACTTC
CDR3: CASSTRQGGETQYF

D: -
V: TRBV7-8
size: -
J: TRBJ2-7
DNA: TGTGCCAGCAGCTTATTTGCAGGCGTCTCCTACGAGCAGTACTTC
CDR3: CASSLFAGVSYEQYF

D: TRBD2
V: TRBV27
size: -
J: TRBJ2-2
DNA: TGTGCCAGCAGTTCCCTACTAGCGGAGAGGAACACCGGGGAGCTGTTTTTT
CDR3: CASSSLLAERNTGELFF